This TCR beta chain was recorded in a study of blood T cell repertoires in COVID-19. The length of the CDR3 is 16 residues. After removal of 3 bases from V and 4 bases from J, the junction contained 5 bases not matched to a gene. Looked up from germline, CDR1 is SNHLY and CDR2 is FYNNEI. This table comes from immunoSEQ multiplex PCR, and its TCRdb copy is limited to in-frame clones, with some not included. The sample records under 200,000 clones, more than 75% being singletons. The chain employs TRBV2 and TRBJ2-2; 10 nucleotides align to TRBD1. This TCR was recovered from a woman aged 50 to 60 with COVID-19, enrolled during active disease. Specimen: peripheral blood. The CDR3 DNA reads TGTGCCAGCAGTGATCCCAGGACAGGGGGCACCGGGGAGCTGTTTTTT. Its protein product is CASSDPRTGGTGELFF.